A selection of T cell receptor beta chains follows, all from one sample in a study of graft-versus-host responses after intestinal transplantation. The table came from immunoSEQ multiplex PCR; TCRdb's copy has only in-frame clones and leaves some out. There are around 20,000 clones in the sample; roughly 92% occur only once, and over 40% lies in the top ten. The sequenced sample was PBMCs, obtained around 37 weeks after intestinal transplant. The receptor set was obtained from a human patient who received an intestinal transplant, so some T cells may come from the graft donor. The CDR3 runs from the conserved cysteine through the conserved F or W. Fields, in order: clone size, J gene, D gene, V gene, CDR3 protein, CDR3 DNA. The D gene is left open where the match is weak. Clone size appears in some rows only: once, few, many, or a class for an expanded clone.

- | TRBJ1-1 | TRBD1 | TRBV6-6 | CASSPPKGALGTEAFF | TGTGCCAGCAGTCCCCCGAAGGGGGCGCTTGGCACTGAAGCTTTCTTT
medium-sized | TRBJ2-2 | TRBD2 | TRBV5-1 | CASSEAGVGTGELFF | TGCGCCAGCAGCGAAGCGGGAGTCGGCACCGGGGAGCTGTTTTTT
- | TRBJ1-1 | - | TRBV6-6 | CASSQPFGNTEAFF | TGTGCCAGCAGCCAGCCTTTTGGGAACACTGAAGCTTTCTTT
- | TRBJ2-6 | TRBD2 | TRBV4-1 | CAVKTSAFHGANVLTF | TGCGCCGTCAAGACTAGCGCCTTCCATGGGGCCAACGTCCTGACTTTC
- | TRBJ2-7 | - | TRBV7-8 | CASSLEPGESSYEQYF | TGTGCCAGCAGCTTAGAGCCAGGGGAAAGCTCCTACGAGCAGTACTTC
- | TRBJ2-1 | - | TRBV5-4 | CASSPRAYNEQFF | TGTGCCAGCAGCCCCAGGGCCTACAATGAGCAGTTCTTC
- | TRBJ2-7 | - | TRBV7-9 | CASSLGRGWDEQYF | TGTGCCAGCAGCTTAGGCCGGGGTTGGGACGAGCAGTACTTC
- | TRBJ2-1 | TRBD1 | TRBV6-1 | CATTPGTDYNEQFF | TGTGCCACCACCCCCGGGACAGACTACAATGAGCAGTTCTTC
- | TRBJ1-1 | TRBD1 | TRBV7-2 | CASSLATGATEAFF | TGTGCCAGCAGCCTAGCCACAGGGGCCACTGAAGCTTTCTTT
- | TRBJ2-2 | - | TRBV15 | CATSRDLGLLTGELFF | TGTGCCACCAGCAGAGATCTTGGCTTACTCACCGGGGAGCTGTTTTTT
- | TRBJ2-7 | TRBD1 | TRBV27 | CASSRYRGYEQYF | TGTGCCAGCAGTAGATACAGGGGCTACGAGCAGTACTTC
- | TRBJ2-1 | TRBD1 | TRBV11-3 | CASSLRPGTGGNEQFF | TGTGCCAGCAGCTTACGTCCCGGGACAGGGGGAAATGAGCAGTTCTTC
- | TRBJ2-6 | - | TRBV6-1 | CASSWAGPGANVLTF | TGTGCCAGCAGTTGGGCAGGTCCTGGGGCCAACGTCCTGACTTTC
- | TRBJ1-1 | - | TRBV7-3 | CASSLQGGDTEAFF | TGTGCCAGCAGCCTACAGGGAGGGGACACTGAAGCTTTCTTT
- | TRBJ2-3 | - | TRBV27 | CASSFGQNFPDTQYF | TGTGCCAGCAGTTTCGGACAGAATTTCCCAGATACGCAGTATTTT
- | TRBJ1-2 | TRBD1 | TRBV6-1 | CASSEWLGTDFNYGYTF | TGTGCCAGCAGTGAATGGTTGGGGACAGATTTTAACTATGGCTACACCTTC
- | TRBJ2-1 | TRBD2 | TRBV7-3 | CASSSRELAGTNNEQFF | TGTGCCAGCAGCTCACGGGAACTAGCGGGAACTAACAATGAGCAGTTCTTC
- | TRBJ2-5 | - | TRBV5-1 | CASLGGLQETQYF | TGCGCCAGCCTCGGTGGGTTACAGGAGACCCAGTACTTC
- | TRBJ1-2 | TRBD1 | TRBV11-2 | CASSHLQGTGYTF | TGTGCCAGCAGTCACCTACAGGGGACGGGCTACACCTTC
- | TRBJ2-7 | - | TRBV19 | CASSISRSGSYEQYF | TGTGCCAGTAGTATTAGTAGAAGCGGCTCCTACGAGCAGTACTTC
- | TRBJ2-7 | - | TRBV19 | CASSIAGPAYEQYF | TGTGCCAGTAGTATAGCCGGGCCAGCCTACGAGCAGTACTTC
- | TRBJ1-1 | - | TRBV27 | CASSQTTGREAFF | TGTGCCAGCAGTCAAACCACAGGGCGTGAAGCTTTCTTT
- | TRBJ2-7 | - | TRBV5-8 | CASSLAREPSYEQYF | TGTGCCAGCAGCTTGGCGAGAGAACCCTCCTACGAGCAGTACTTC
once | TRBJ2-7 | TRBD2 | TRBV11-2 | CASSLALAGVYEQYF | TGTGCCAGCAGCTTAGCTCTAGCGGGAGTCTACGAGCAGTACTTC
- | TRBJ1-1 | TRBD1 | TRBV5-5 | CASSLFGTVTEAFF | TGTGCCAGCAGCTTATTTGGGACAGTCACTGAAGCTTTCTTT
once | TRBJ2-3 | - | TRBV5-1 | CASSPLRGAGTDTQYF | TGCGCCAGCAGCCCCCTGAGGGGGGCGGGCACAGATACGCAGTATTTT
- | TRBJ2-5 | - | TRBV7-2 | CASSLGISRETQYF | TGTGCCAGCAGCTTAGGGATCAGTAGGGAGACCCAGTACTTC
- | TRBJ1-2 | TRBD1 | TRBV6-6 | CASRPTRDRDGYTF | TGTGCCAGCAGACCTACCCGGGACAGGGATGGCTACACCTTC
- | TRBJ2-3 | - | TRBV27 | CASSLTPLVATDTQYF | TGTGCCAGCAGCCTGACCCCTCTGGTGGCGACAGATACGCAGTATTTT
- | TRBJ2-7 | TRBD2 | TRBV18 | CASSPPSSGSGDYEQYF | TGTGCCAGCTCACCACCGTCTAGCGGGAGTGGAGACTACGAGCAGTACTTC
- | TRBJ1-3 | - | TRBV7-3 | CASSLRAGFSGNTIYF | TGTGCCAGCAGCTTAAGAGCAGGGTTCTCTGGAAACACCATATATTTT
- | TRBJ2-1 | TRBD2 | TRBV5-1 | CASSLGLAGYNEQFF | TGCGCCAGCAGCTTGGGCCTAGCGGGGTACAATGAGCAGTTCTTC
- | TRBJ2-7 | - | TRBV6-5 | CASNAGGSYEQYF | TGTGCCAGCAACGCAGGGGGGTCCTACGAGCAGTACTTC
- | TRBJ2-3 | - | TRBV7-9 | CASNGDHTDTQYF | TGTGCCAGCAACGGGGACCACACAGATACGCAGTATTTT
- | TRBJ2-7 | - | TRBV2 | CASSTVYEQYF | TGTGCCAGCAGCACGGTGTACGAGCAGTACTTC
- | TRBJ2-7 | - | TRBV5-6 | CASSLSGTAPYEQYF | TGTGCCAGCAGCTTGAGCGGGACAGCGCCCTACGAGCAGTACTTC
- | TRBJ1-1 | - | TRBV27 | CASSLKKSFYSEAFF | TGTGCCAGCAGTTTAAAAAAGTCGTTTTACTCTGAAGCTTTCTTT
- | TRBJ2-7 | - | TRBV6-5 | CASRYTGGSGYEQYF | TGTGCCAGCAGGTATACCGGGGGTTCTGGCTACGAGCAGTACTTC
- | TRBJ2-3 | TRBD2 | TRBV5-1 | CASSLEAGGTDTQYF | TGCGCCAGCAGCTTGGAGGCGGGAGGTACAGATACGCAGTATTTT
- | TRBJ2-5 | - | TRBV5-1 | CASSLARDTQETQYF | TGCGCCAGCAGCTTGGCCCGGGACACCCAAGAGACCCAGTACTTC
- | TRBJ1-5 | - | TRBV15 | CATSRDRGNQPQHF | TGTGCCACCAGCAGAGATCGAGGTAATCAGCCCCAGCATTTT
- | TRBJ2-7 | - | TRBV19 | CASSKTHILSEQYF | TGTGCCAGTAGTAAAACCCACATTTTATCCGAGCAGTACTTC
- | TRBJ1-1 | - | TRBV27 | CASSLSLTNAEAFF | TGTGCCAGCAGTTTATCCCTCACCAACGCTGAAGCTTTCTTT
- | TRBJ1-1 | - | TRBV25-1 | CAEGPSGNTEAFF | TGTGCCGAGGGTCCCAGTGGGAACACTGAAGCTTTCTTT
- | TRBJ1-2 | - | TRBV5-6 | CASSLASGVGNYGYTF | TGTGCCAGCAGCTTGGCCAGCGGGGTCGGTAACTATGGCTACACCTTC
once | TRBJ1-1 | TRBD1 | TRBV27 | CASRDRGMNTEAFF | TGTGCCAGCAGAGACAGGGGCATGAACACTGAAGCTTTCTTT
- | TRBJ1-5 | TRBD1 | TRBV30 | CAWTGQGGNQPQHF | TGTGCCTGGACCGGACAGGGGGGTAATCAGCCCCAGCATTTT
- | TRBJ2-5 | TRBD1 | TRBV11-2 | CASSQSGTGVETQYF | TGTGCCAGCAGCCAGAGTGGGACAGGGGTAGAGACCCAGTACTTC
- | TRBJ1-2 | TRBD1 | TRBV7-9 | CASSLDLDRDYGYTF | TGTGCCAGCAGCTTAGACTTGGACAGGGACTATGGCTACACCTTC